This paragraph covers one TCR beta chain sequence. In the study's own analysis: Nucleated cell counts were estimated from reference gene primer amplification. The method was immunoSEQ multiplex PCR; TCRdb's version includes in-frame clones alone and lacks a portion of them. V, J and clone size derive from that table, while D and trimming were established from the DNA sequence. The sample lists a few hundred thousand clones; 88% were seen once. The germline gives CDR1 SGDLS, CDR2 YYNGEE. V was clipped by 6 bases and J by 4 bases; unmatched bases: 4. The CDR3 covers 14 residues. This sample was taken from a study of blood T cell repertoires in COVID-19. The overall study: The cDNA or gDNA used as material had been derived from T cells, B-cell-depleted T cells, or PBMCs.

The sample taken for sequencing was PBMCs or T cells enriched from blood (not recorded which). The chain employs TRBV9 and TRBJ1-4; 9 positions match TRBD1. The TCR was taken from a woman aged 40-49 years with acute COVID-19. The CDR3 DNA follows: TGTGCCAGCAAGCGGGGACAGGGTAATGAAAAACTGTTTTTT. As protein: CASKRGQGNEKLFF.